The 23 T cell receptor beta chains in this list originate from one sample, sequenced in a study of shared clonotypes between healthy human individuals. Sequencing used immunoSEQ multiplex PCR; TCRdb keeps in-frame clones, though not all of them. The data show 2 million to 2.5 million clones, approximately 95% seen once. Sequenced material: naive CD4+ T cells sorted from blood. Documented subset: CD45RA+ positively selected. All receptors derive from a man between 18 and 35 years old in good health.

The chain couples TRBV5-1 to TRBJ2-1, with TRBD2 matching over 11 bases. This CDR3 spans 18 amino acids. J gave up 5 bases and V 4 bases, and 14 bases lay outside the gene matches. The germline V gene has CDR1 SGHRS and CDR2 YFSETQ. The DNA for the CDR3 is TGCGCCAGCAGCCTGAAGTTTATAGCGGGAGGGTCGAACAATGAGCAGTTCTTC. Translating gives CASSLKFIAGGSNNEQFF.

Comments on this clone: This sample includes further DNA sequences coding for the same CDR3. V usage is TRBV7-9 and J usage is TRBJ1-2, with 8 bases identical to TRBD1. This CDR3 comprises 13 residues. Per germline, CDR1 SEHNR and CDR2 FQNEAQ (reference sequence). The ends lost 3 bases at V and 6 bases at J; junction bases unmatched: 3. CDR3 loop: CASSFRTGNGYTF. CDR3 sequence (DNA): TGTGCCAGCAGCTTCCGGACAGGGAATGGCTACACCTTC. The whole variable domain, remainder taken from reference TRBV7-9 and TRBJ1-2, is DTGVSQNPRHKITKRGQNVTFRCDPISEHNRLYWYRQTLGQGPEFLTYFQNEAQLEKSRLLSDRFSAERPKGSFSTLEIQRTEQGDSAMYLCASSFRTGNGYTFGSGTRLTVV.

This clone was seen once. The chain recombines TRBV6-6 with TRBJ2-1; 11 nucleotides align to TRBD1. The germline CDR1 and CDR2 sequences are MNHNY and SVGAGI (reference sequence). Trimming at V came to 5 bases and at J to 4 bases, leaving 4 bases not matched to a gene. This CDR3 has 15 residues. CDR3 DNA sequence: TGTGCCAGCAGTCGGGACAGGGGGAGGTACAATGAGCAGTTCTTC. Amino acids: CASSRDRGRYNEQFF.

DNA for the CDR3: TGTGCCAGCAGTGAATCCCTAGCGGGGGGCCGCCAAACGTACTTC. This gives the protein CASSESLAGGRQTYF. The gene calls are TRBV6-1 and TRBJ2-5, with 11 bases lining up with TRBD2. Germline CDR1 and CDR2: MNHNS and SASEGT. V lost 2 bases and J lost 13; bases outside the gene matches: 12. CDR3 length: 15 amino acids.

The chain joins TRBV4-3 to TRBJ1-1; D is undetermined. The CDR3 runs 13 residues. Per germline, CDR1 LGHNA and CDR2 YSLEER. Trimming removed 0 bases from V and 1 base from J, with 3 bases in between. CDR3 sequence (DNA): TGCGCCAGCAGCCAAGACACGAACACTGAAGCTTTCTTT. It yields the protein CASSQDTNTEAFF.

This chain joins TRBV6-1 and TRBJ1-3, with D tentatively TRBD1 (5 bases). The V end lost 9 bases, the J end lost 4 bases, and 19 bases lay between the germline ends. Germline assignment: CDR1 MNHNS and CDR2 SASEGT. The CDR3 has 15 amino acids. The CDR3 region is CARGRGDPGGNTIYF. The CDR3 nucleotides are TGTGCCAGGGGGCGCGGGGACCCGGGGGGAAACACCATATATTTT.

The chain links TRBV5-1 to TRBJ2-5; a weak D match, TRBD2 (5 bases). The CDR3 is 15 amino acids. Deletions cut 0 bases from V and 4 bases from J, with 13 bases between. CDR1 and CDR2 (germline): SGHRS, YFSETQ. The CDR3 DNA reads as TGCGCCAGCAGCTTGGGGCTAGCCCTCCCAGAGACCCAGTACTTC. It is translated as CASSLGLALPETQYF.

CDR3 in DNA: TGTGCCAGCAGCTACGACAGGACTGGCTACACCTTC. It codes for CASSYDRTGYTF. The chain is built from TRBV7-2 and TRBJ1-2; D perhaps matches TRBD1 (6 bases). Looked up from germline, CDR1 is SGHTA and CDR2 is FQGNSA. CDR3 length: 12 residues. V gave up 4 bases and J gave up 7 bases, with 10 bases separating them.

This chain links TRBV27 with TRBJ1-2; a weak D match, TRBD1 (6 bases). The germline V and J ends were trimmed by 3 bases and 8 bases, with 13 bases remaining between them. This CDR3 spans 13 amino acids. In germline, CDR1 is MNHEY, CDR2 SMNVEV (reference sequence). CDR3 DNA: TGTGCCAGCAGTTTCAGGGGAAGTTGGGGCTACACCTTC. This sequence encodes CASSFRGSWGYTF.

This chain uses TRBV5-4 with TRBJ1-6; D gene ambiguous. The germline CDR1 and CDR2 sequences are SGHNT and YYREEE (reference sequence). The CDR3 extends over 15 amino acids. Between the trimmed V and J ends, which lost 4 bases and 5 bases, there was a span of 13 bases. For the CDR3, the DNA is TGTGCCAGCAGCCGCCCCGAGGGCAATAATTCACCCCTCCACTTT. It specifies CASSRPEGNNSPLHF.

The rearrangement uses TRBV29-1 and TRBJ1-3, with D unresolved. The germline gives CDR1 SQVTM, CDR2 ANQGSEA. The V end was cut by 4 bases, the J end by 2 bases, with 15 bases between. There are 15 residues in the CDR3. CDR3 residues: CSVGALGGPGNTIYF. The CDR3 DNA reads as TGCAGCGTTGGCGCACTTGGAGGTCCTGGAAACACCATATATTTT.

The chain has TRBV11-2 and TRBJ2-3; the D is unclear. The germline gives CDR1 SGHAT, CDR2 FQNNGV. V shed 1 base and J shed 2 bases, with 7 bases lying between them. The CDR3 spans 14 residues. CDR3 in DNA: TGTGCCAGCAGCTTAGTTCAGACCACAGATACGCAGTATTTT. This sequence encodes CASSLVQTTDTQYF.

This chain uses TRBV7-2 with TRBJ1-2; 7 nucleotides agree with TRBD1. CDR3 length equals 13 residues. CDR1 is SGHTA and CDR2 is FQGNSA in the germline V gene. With 5 bases clipped from V and 4 bases from J, the junction kept 4 bases outside the gene matches. The CDR3 sequence is CASSVGQFYGYTF. As DNA, the CDR3 is TGTGCCAGCAGCGTGGGACAGTTCTATGGCTACACCTTC.

The rearrangement joins TRBV7-2 to TRBJ2-7, with 15 nucleotides matching TRBD2. After removal of 1 base from V and 4 bases from J, the junction contained 8 bases not matched to a gene. Germline CDR1 and CDR2: SGHTA and FQGNSA. This CDR3 spans 18 amino acids. CDR3 protein: CASSLVRTSGRAGYEQYF. CDR3 nucleotides: TGTGCCAGCAGCTTAGTCAGGACTAGCGGGAGGGCCGGTTACGAGCAGTACTTC. Filled out from reference TRBV7-2 and TRBJ2-7, the complete variable domain reads GAGVSQSPSNKVTEKGKDVELRCDPISGHTALYWYRQSLGQGLEFLIYFQGNSAPDKSGLPSDRFSAERTGGSVSTLTIQRTQQEDSAVYLCASSLVRTSGRAGYEQYFGPGTRLTVT.

Of note for this clone: This clone may be a read error of a much larger clone one base away. The V and J genes are TRBV7-6 and TRBJ2-7; D gene unclear. Germline V gene lookup returns CDR1 SGHVS and CDR2 FNYEAQ. This CDR3 is built from 11 residues. The germline V and J ends were trimmed by 2 bases and 1 base, with 0 bases remaining between them. The CDR3: CASSLSYEQYF. The CDR3 DNA is TGTGCCAGCAGCTTATCCTACGAGCAGTACTTC.

This chain uses TRBV5-1 with TRBJ2-1, with 13 bases fitting TRBD2. V dropped 0 bases and J dropped 10; count of bases not matched to a gene: 13. This CDR3 region has 18 residues. The germline V gene has CDR1 SGHRS and CDR2 YFSETQ. The CDR3 nucleotides are TGCGCCAGCAGCTTGGCCATTCCGGGACTAGCGGGGTCTGGGGAGCAGTTCTTC. Encoded protein: CASSLAIPGLAGSGEQFF.

This chain uses TRBV6-5 with TRBJ1-1; no clear D gene. The CDR3 contains 15 residues. The germline gives CDR1 MNHEY, CDR2 SVGAGI. Deletions cut 0 bases from V and 4 bases from J, with 12 bases between. The CDR3 here is CASSYSIGKSTEAFF. The DNA for the CDR3 is TGTGCCAGCAGTTACTCGATAGGAAAGAGCACTGAAGCTTTCTTT.

This clone was found a few times. This chain links TRBV7-8 with TRBJ1-2; no firm D call. Deletions cut 1 base from V and 4 bases from J, with 4 bases between. Germline CDR1 SGHVS, CDR2 FQNEAQ. The CDR3 is made up of 12 amino acids. The CDR3 DNA reads TGTGCCAGCAGCTTAGGCCCCTATGGCTACACCTTC. As protein: CASSLGPYGYTF.

This sequence joins TRBV30 and TRBJ2-5; 8 nucleotides agree with TRBD2. The CDR3 extends over 12 amino acids. Unmatched junction bases numbered 3, after V lost 5 bases and J lost 4 bases. Germline V gene sequence: CDR1 GTSNPN, CDR2 SVGIG (reference sequence). In nucleotides, the CDR3 is TGTGCCTGGTCGACTAGCGCAGAGACCCAGTACTTC. It translates to CAWSTSAETQYF.

The chain carries TRBV15 and TRBJ2-7; 7 nucleotides agree with TRBD1. Germline CDR1 is LNHNV and CDR2 is YYDKDF (reference sequence). The CDR3 length is 16 residues. Trimming took 5 bases from V and 7 from J; bases not matched to a gene: 17. The CDR3 loop is CATSDPLRDSFSEQYF. CDR3 in DNA: TGTGCCACCAGCGACCCATTACGGGACAGTTTCAGTGAGCAGTACTTC.

The chain has TRBV30 and TRBJ1-3; a possible D gene is TRBD1 (5 bases). This CDR3 spans 13 amino acids. Looked up from germline, CDR1 is GTSNPN and CDR2 is SVGIG (reference sequence). Trimming cost V 0 bases and J 4 bases, with 7 bases left between them. CDR3 sequence reads: CAWSVREGNTIYF. CDR3 coding DNA: TGTGCCTGGAGTGTCAGGGAGGGAAACACCATATATTTT.

J is TRBJ1-5 and V is TRBV28, with D possibly being TRBD1 (6 bases). Germline V CDR1 and CDR2: MDHEN, SYDVKM. The CDR3 loop spans 15 amino acids. V was pared by 6 bases and J by 3 bases, with 15 bases between. The CDR3 here is CASSTPDRPNQPQHF. The CDR3 DNA follows: TGTGCCAGCAGCACCCCGGACAGACCCAATCAGCCCCAGCATTTT.

The chain carries TRBV6-5 and TRBJ1-6, with D hard to call. The CDR3 consists of 15 residues. Germline CDR1 MNHEY, CDR2 SVGAGI. V gave up 7 bases and J gave up 14 bases, with 24 bases separating them. The CDR3 loop is CASTRERSGELTLHF. CDR3 bases: TGTGCCAGCACCCGCGAAAGGTCGGGCGAGTTAACCCTCCACTTT.